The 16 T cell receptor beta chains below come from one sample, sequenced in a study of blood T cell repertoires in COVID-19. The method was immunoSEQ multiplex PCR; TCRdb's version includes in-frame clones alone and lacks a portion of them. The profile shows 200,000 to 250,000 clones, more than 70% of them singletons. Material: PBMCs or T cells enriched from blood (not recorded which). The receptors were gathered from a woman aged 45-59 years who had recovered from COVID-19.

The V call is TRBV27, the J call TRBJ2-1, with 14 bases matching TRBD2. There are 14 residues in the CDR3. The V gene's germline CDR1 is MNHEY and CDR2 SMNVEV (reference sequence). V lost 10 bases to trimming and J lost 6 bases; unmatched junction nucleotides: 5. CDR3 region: CAIRGTSGSNEQFF. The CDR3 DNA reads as TGTGCCATCCGAGGGACTAGCGGGAGCAATGAGCAGTTCTTC.

DNA for the CDR3: TGTGCCAGCAGCTTACTAGCGGTCACAGATACGCAGTATTTT. Translation gives CASSLLAVTDTQYF. The V and J genes are TRBV5-6 and TRBJ2-3, with 8 positions matching TRBD2. Germline CDR1 is SGHDT and CDR2 is YYEEEE. The CDR3 runs to 14 residues. After removal of 2 bases from V and 2 bases from J, the junction contained 1 base not matched to a gene.

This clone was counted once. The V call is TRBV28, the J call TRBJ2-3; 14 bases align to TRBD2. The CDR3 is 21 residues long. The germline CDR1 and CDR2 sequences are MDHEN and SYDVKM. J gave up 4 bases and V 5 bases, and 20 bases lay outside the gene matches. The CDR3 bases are TGTGCCAGCAGTCCGACACATTTAGGGACTAGCGGGAGAAAGGGACCAGATACGCAGTATTTT. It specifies CASSPTHLGTSGRKGPDTQYF. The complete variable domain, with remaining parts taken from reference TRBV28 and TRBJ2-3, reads DVKVTQSSRYLVKRTGEKVFLECVQDMDHENMFWYRQDPGLGLRLIYFSYDVKMKEKGDIPEGYSVSREKKERFSLILESASTNQTSMYLCASSPTHLGTSGRKGPDTQYFGPGTRLTVL.

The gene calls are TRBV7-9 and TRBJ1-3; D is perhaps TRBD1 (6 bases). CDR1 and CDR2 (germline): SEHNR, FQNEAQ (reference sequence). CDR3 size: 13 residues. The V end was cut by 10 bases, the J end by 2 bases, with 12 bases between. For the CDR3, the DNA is TGTGCCACTTCGACAGGTACTGGAAACACCATATATTTT. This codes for CATSTGTGNTIYF.

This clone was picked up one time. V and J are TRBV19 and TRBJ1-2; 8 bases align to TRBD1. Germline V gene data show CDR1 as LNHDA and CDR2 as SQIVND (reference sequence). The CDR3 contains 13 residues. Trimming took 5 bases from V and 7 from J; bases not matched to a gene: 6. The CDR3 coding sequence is TGTGCCAGTAGTCAAGGTACAGGGGGTGGCTACACCTTC. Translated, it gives CASSQGTGGGYTF.

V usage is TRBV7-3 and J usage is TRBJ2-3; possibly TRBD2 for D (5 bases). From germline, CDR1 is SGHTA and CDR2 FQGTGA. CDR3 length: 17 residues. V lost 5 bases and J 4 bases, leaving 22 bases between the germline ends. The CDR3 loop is CASSPIEGAREADTQYF. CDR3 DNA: TGTGCCAGCAGCCCCATCGAGGGAGCGAGGGAAGCAGATACGCAGTATTTT.

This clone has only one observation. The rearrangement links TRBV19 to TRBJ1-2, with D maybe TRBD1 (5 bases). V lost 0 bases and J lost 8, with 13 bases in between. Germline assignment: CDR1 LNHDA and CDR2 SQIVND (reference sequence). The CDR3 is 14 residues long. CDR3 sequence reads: CASSIEHITGGYTF. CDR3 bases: TGTGCCAGTAGTATAGAGCACATTACAGGCGGCTACACCTTC.

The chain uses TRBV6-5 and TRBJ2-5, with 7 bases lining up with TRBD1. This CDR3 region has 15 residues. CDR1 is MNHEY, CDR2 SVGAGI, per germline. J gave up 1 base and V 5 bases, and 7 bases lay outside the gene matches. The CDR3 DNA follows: TGTGCCAGCAGTCGAGGACAGGCTAGCCAAGAGACCCAGTACTTC. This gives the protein CASSRGQASQETQYF.

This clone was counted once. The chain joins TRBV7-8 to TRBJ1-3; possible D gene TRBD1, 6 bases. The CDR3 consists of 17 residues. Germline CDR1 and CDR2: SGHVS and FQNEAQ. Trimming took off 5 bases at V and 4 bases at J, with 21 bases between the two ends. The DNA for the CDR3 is TGTGCCAGCAGCACCCGACCACAGGGAATTACGGGAAACACCATATATTTT. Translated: CASSTRPQGITGNTIYF.

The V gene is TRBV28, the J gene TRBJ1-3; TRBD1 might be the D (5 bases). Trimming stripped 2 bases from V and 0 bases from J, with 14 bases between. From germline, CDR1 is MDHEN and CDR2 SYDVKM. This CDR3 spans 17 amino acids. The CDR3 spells CASSLGTGVPSGNTIYF. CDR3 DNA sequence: TGTGCCAGCAGTTTAGGTACGGGGGTTCCCTCTGGAAACACCATATATTTT. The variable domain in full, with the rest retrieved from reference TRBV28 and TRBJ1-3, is DVKVTQSSRYLVKRTGEKVFLECVQDMDHENMFWYRQDPGLGLRLIYFSYDVKMKEKGDIPEGYSVSREKKERFSLILESASTNQTSMYLCASSLGTGVPSGNTIYFGEGSWLTVV.

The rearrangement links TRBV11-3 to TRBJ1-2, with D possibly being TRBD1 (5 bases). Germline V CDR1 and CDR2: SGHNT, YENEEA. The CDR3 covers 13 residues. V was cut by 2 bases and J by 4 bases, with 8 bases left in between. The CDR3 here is CASSLQGIYGYTF. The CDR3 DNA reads TGTGCCAGCAGCTTACAGGGAATCTATGGCTACACCTTC.

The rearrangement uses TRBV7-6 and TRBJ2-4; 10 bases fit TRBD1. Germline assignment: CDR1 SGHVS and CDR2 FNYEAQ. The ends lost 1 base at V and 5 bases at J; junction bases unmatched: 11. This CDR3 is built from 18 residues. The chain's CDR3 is CASSLGAPGQGLENIQYF. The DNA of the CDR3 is TGTGCCAGCAGCTTAGGGGCCCCGGGACAGGGGTTGGAAAACATTCAGTACTTC. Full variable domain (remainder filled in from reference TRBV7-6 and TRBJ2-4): GAGVSQSPRYKVTKRGQDVALRCDPISGHVSLYWYRQALGQGPEFLTYFNYEAQQDKSGLPNDRFSAERPEGSISTLTIQRTEQRDSAMYRCASSLGAPGQGLENIQYFGAGTRLSVL.

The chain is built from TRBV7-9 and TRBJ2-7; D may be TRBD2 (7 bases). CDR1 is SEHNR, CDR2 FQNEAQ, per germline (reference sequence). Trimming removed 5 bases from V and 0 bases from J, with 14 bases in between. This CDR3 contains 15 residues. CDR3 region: CASSPPGGHSYEQYF. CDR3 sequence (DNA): TGTGCCAGCAGCCCCCCGGGGGGACACTCCTACGAGCAGTACTTC.

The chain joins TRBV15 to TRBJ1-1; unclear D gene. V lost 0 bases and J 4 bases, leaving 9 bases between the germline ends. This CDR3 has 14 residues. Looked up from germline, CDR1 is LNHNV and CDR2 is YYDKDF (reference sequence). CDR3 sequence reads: CATSRDWGGTEAFF. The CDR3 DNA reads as TGTGCCACCAGCAGAGATTGGGGAGGCACTGAAGCTTTCTTT.

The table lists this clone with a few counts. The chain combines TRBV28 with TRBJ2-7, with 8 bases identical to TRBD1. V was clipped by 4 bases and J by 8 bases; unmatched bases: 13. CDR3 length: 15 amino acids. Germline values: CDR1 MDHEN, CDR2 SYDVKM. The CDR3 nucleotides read TGTGCCAGCAGTTCCCGGACAGGGAGCCGGCTAAAGCAGTACTTC. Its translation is CASSSRTGSRLKQYF.

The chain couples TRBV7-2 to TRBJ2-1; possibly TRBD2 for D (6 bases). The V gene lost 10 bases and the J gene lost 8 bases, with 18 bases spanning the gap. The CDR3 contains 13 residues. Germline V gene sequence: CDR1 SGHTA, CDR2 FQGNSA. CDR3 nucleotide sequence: TGTGCCACCCGGGAGTATCTGGGCGATGAGCAGTTCTTC. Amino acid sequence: CATREYLGDEQFF. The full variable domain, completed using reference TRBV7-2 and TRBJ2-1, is GAGVSQSPSNKVTEKGKDVELRCDPISGHTALYWYRQSLGQGLEFLIYFQGNSAPDKSGLPSDRFSAERTGGSVSTLTIQRTQQEDSAVYLCATREYLGDEQFFGPGTRLTVL.